Sequencing of this TCR beta chain was carried out in a study of T cell changes during pregnancy in multiple sclerosis. The method was immunoSEQ multiplex PCR; TCRdb's version includes in-frame clones alone and lacks a portion of them. This sample has roughly 90,000 clones, with about 91% found just once. V lost 3 bases, J lost 2 bases, and 6 bases stayed unmatched. Germline V gene data show CDR1 as LNHNV and CDR2 as YYDKDF (reference sequence). The CDR3 totals 15 residues. The source was peripheral blood, collected before pregnancy. The chain employs TRBV15 and TRBJ1-1, with TRBD1 matching 7 bases. The TCR comes from a female donor with multiple sclerosis, enrolled in a pregnancy study. The CDR3: CATSRSRQGNTEAFF. The CDR3 coding sequence is TGTGCCACCAGCAGGTCACGACAGGGTAACACTGAAGCTTTCTTT.